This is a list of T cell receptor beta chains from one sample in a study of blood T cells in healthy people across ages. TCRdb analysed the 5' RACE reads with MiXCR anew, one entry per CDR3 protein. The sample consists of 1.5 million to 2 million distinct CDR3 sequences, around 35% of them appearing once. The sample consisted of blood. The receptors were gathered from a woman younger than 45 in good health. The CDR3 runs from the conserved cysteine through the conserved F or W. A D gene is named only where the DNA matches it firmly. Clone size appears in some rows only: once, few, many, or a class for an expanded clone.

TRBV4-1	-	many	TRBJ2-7	CASSQRPVYEQYF	TGCGCCAGCAGCCAAAGGCCGGTCTACGAGCAGTACTTC
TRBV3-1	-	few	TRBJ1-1	CASSQDGGADTEAFF	TGTGCCAGCAGCCAAGATGGGGGGGCGGACACTGAAGCTTTCTTT
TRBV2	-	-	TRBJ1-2	CASSEFVIQADYGYTF	TGTGCCAGCAGTGAGTTTGTGATCCAGGCAGACTATGGCTACACCTTC
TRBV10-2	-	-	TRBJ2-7	CASSEGGDSEQYF	TGCGCCAGCAGTGAGGGCGGGGACTCCGAGCAGTACTTC
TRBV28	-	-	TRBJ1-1	CASSGPKNTEAFF	TGTGCCAGCAGTGGTCCCAAGAACACTGAAGCTTTCTTT
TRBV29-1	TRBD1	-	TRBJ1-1	CSVDTGGPEAFF	TGCAGCGTTGACACAGGGGGCCCAGAAGCTTTCTTT
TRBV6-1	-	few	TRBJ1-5	CASSGHSNQPQHF	TGTGCCAGCAGTGGACATAGCAATCAGCCCCAGCATTTT
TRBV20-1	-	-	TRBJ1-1	CSARREVYTEAFF	TGCAGTGCTCGTCGGGAGGTTTACACTGAAGCTTTCTTT
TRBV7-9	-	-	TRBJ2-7	CASSQSGQREQYF	TGTGCCAGCAGCCAGAGCGGGCAGAGGGAGCAGTACTTC
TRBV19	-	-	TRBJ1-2	CASTKARTGDYGYTF	TGTGCCAGTACCAAAGCCCGAACTGGGGACTATGGCTACACCTTC
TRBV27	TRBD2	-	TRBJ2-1	CASSLLTPGGRANEQFF	TGTGCCAGCAGTTTACTGACGCCTGGCGGGAGGGCCAATGAGCAGTTCTTC
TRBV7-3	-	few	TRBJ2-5	CASSKTAGAYERYF	TGTGCCAGCAGCAAAACGGCGGGGGCCTACGAGCGGTACTTC
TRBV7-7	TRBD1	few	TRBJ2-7	CASSLHPTGVEQYF	TGTGCCAGCAGCCTCCACCCGACAGGGGTTGAGCAGTACTTC
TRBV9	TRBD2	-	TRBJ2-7	CASSLGTSGNYEQYF	TGTGCCAGCAGCCTAGGGACTAGCGGAAACTACGAGCAGTACTTC
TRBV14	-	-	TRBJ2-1	CASSQNRDDEQFF	TGTGCCAGCAGCCAAAACAGGGACGATGAGCAGTTCTTC
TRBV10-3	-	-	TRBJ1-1	CAISEKGDRRNTEAFF	TGTGCCATCAGTGAGAAAGGTGACAGGAGGAACACTGAAGCTTTCTTT
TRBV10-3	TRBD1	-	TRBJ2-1	CAISDYQGVNNNEQFF	TGTGCCATCAGTGACTATCAGGGGGTCAACAACAATGAGCAGTTCTTC
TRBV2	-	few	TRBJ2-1	CASSSGSHLSSYNEQFF	TGTGCCAGCAGCTCCGGGTCCCACTTGAGCTCCTACAATGAGCAGTTCTTC
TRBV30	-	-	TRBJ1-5	CAWSVFGGLYSNQPQHF	TGTGCCTGGAGTGTGTTCGGGGGCCTCTATAGCAATCAGCCCCAGCATTTT
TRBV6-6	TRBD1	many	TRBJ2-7	CASSKTGTGYYEQYF	TGTGCCAGCAGTAAAACCGGGACAGGGTATTACGAGCAGTACTTC
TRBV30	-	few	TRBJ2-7	CAWSVRRVGYEQYF	TGTGCCTGGAGTGTACGGAGGGTAGGGTACGAGCAGTACTTC
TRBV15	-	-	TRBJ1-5	CATSGNQGNGNQPQHF	TGTGCCACCAGCGGAAACCAGGGTAATGGCAATCAGCCCCAGCATTTT
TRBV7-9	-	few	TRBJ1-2	CASSLEHYGYTF	TGTGCCAGCAGCTTAGAACACTATGGCTACACCTTC
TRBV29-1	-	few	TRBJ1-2	CSVPSHDLIQGYTF	TGCAGCGTTCCTTCCCACGACCTTATTCAGGGCTACACCTTC
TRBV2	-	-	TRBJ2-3	CASSEHPPGVDTDTQYF	TGTGCCAGCAGTGAACACCCACCCGGGGTTGACACAGATACGCAGTATTTT
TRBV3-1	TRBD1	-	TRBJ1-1	CASSQAAGGWDTEAFF	TGTGCCAGCAGCCAAGCCGCAGGGGGCTGGGACACTGAAGCTTTCTTT
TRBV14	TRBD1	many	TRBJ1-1	CASSRQGLNTEAFF	TGTGCCAGCAGTCGACAGGGTCTGAACACTGAAGCTTTCTTT
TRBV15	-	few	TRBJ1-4	CATSIRTVSEKLFF	TGTGCCACCAGCATAAGGACAGTGAGTGAAAAACTGTTTTTT
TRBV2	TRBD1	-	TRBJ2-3	CASRETGADTQYF	TGTGCCAGCAGAGAGACAGGGGCGGATACGCAGTATTTT
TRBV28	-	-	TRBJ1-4	CASSLGGSEKRFF	TGTGCCAGCAGTTTGGGTGGGAGTGAAAAACGGTTTTTT
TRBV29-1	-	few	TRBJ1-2	CSVDASAIYGYTF	TGCAGCGTTGACGCGTCCGCCATCTATGGCTACACCTTC
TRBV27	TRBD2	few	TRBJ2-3	CASSIIPGLAGTDTQYF	TGTGCCAGCAGTATCATACCGGGACTAGCGGGTACAGATACGCAGTATTTT
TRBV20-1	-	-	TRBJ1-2	CSASLLPENYGYTF	TGCAGTGCTAGCCTGCTACCGGAGAACTATGGCTACACCTTC
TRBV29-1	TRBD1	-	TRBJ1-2	CSALQGADYGYTF	TGCAGCGCTTTACAGGGGGCTGACTATGGCTACACCTTC
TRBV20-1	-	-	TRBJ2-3	CSAEGDYTDTQYF	TGCAGTGCTGAGGGGGACTACACAGATACGCAGTATTTT
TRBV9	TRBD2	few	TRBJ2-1	CASSVAGTSGVYQFF	TGTGCCAGCAGCGTAGCTGGGACTAGCGGGGTCTACCAGTTCTTC
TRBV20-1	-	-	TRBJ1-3	CSARVAGWDSSKIRSGNTIYF	TGCAGTGCTAGAGTCGCGGGGTGGGATTCATCCAAGATACGCTCTGGAAACACCATATATTTT
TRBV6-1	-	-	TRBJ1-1	CASSEDIKGVGNTEAFF	TGTGCCAGCAGTGAAGACATAAAAGGTGTGGGGAACACTGAAGCTTTCTTT
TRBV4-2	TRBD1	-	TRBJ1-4	CASSQEQGLSEKLFF	TGTGCCAGCAGCCAAGAACAGGGGCTTAGTGAAAAACTGTTTTTT
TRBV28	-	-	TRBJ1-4	CATRENEGKRFF	TGTGCCACCAGGGAAAATGAAGGAAAACGGTTTTTT
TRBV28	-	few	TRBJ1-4	CASSPHYDNEKLFF	TGTGCCAGCAGCCCCCACTACGATAATGAAAAACTGTTTTTT
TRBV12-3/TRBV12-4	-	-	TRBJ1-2	CASSLGGGPDYGYTF	TGTGCCAGCAGTTTAGGAGGGGGACCGGACTATGGCTACACCTTC
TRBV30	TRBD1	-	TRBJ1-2	CAWSVTAGTANYGYTF	TGTGCCTGGAGTGTCACGGCCGGGACAGCTAACTATGGCTACACCTTC
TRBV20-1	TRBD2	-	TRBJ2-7	CSLRDSGDFLGEQYF	TGCAGTCTGAGGGATAGCGGGGATTTTTTGGGCGAGCAGTACTTC
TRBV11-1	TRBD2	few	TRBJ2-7	CASSLPAGKSSYEQYF	TGTGCCAGCAGCCTCCCAGCGGGGAAGAGCTCCTACGAGCAGTACTTC
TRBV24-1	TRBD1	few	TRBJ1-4	CATSDPGTGGEKLFF	TGTGCCACCAGTGACCCCGGGACAGGGGGTGAAAAACTGTTTTTT
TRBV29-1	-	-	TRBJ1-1	CSVRRGGNTEAFF	TGCAGCGTCCGTCGTGGGGGGAACACTGAAGCTTTCTTT
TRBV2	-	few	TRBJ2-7	CASRRRYEQYF	TGTGCCAGCAGACGCCGGTACGAGCAGTACTTC
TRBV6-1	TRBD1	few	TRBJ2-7	CASRTGTGIHEYF	TGTGCCAGCAGGACCGGGACAGGGATCCACGAGTACTTC
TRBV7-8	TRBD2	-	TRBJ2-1	CASSLGLAGEPYNEQFF	TGTGCCAGCAGCCTAGGACTAGCGGGGGAGCCATACAATGAGCAGTTCTTC
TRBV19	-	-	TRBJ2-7	CASSVSQGREQYF	TGTGCCAGTAGTGTATCTCAGGGTCGCGAGCAGTACTTC